The 32 T cell receptor beta chains listed next were all sequenced from one sample in a study of blood T cell repertoires in COVID-19. Profiled with immunoSEQ multiplex PCR; TCRdb holds only in-frame clones, not every one. The profile shows under 200,000 clones, approximately 77% of them singletons. The source material was PBMCs or T cells enriched from blood (not recorded which). These receptors originate from a man in his sixties who had recovered from COVID-19.

V and J are TRBV1 and TRBJ2-5; the table's D gene call, TRBD2, was not cross checked with the DNA. TRBV1 is marked as a pseudogene. The CDR3 contains 13 residues. CDR3 amino acids: CTSSPISKETQYF. In DNA, the CDR3 is TGCACCAGCAGCCCGATCTCTAAAGAGACCCAGTACTTC.

The rearrangement links TRBV28 to TRBJ2-2; 7 positions agree with TRBD2. The V gene end was trimmed by 2 bases and the J gene end by 4 bases; junction bases not matched to a gene: 4. The CDR3 is made up of 15 amino acids. CDR1 and CDR2 from the germline V gene are MDHEN and SYDVKM. Here the CDR3 reads CASSLAGDGTGELFF. As DNA, the CDR3 is TGTGCCAGCAGTTTAGCGGGAGACGGCACCGGGGAGCTGTTTTTT.

The rearrangement joins TRBV5-1 to TRBJ2-7; 14 nucleotides agree with TRBD2. The CDR3 is made up of 18 amino acids. Unmatched junction bases numbered 8, after V lost 3 bases and J lost 0 bases. From germline, CDR1 is SGHRS and CDR2 YFSETQ. The CDR3 loop is CASSSGLAGGPISYEQYF. In DNA form, the CDR3 reads TGCGCCAGCAGCTCAGGACTAGCGGGAGGACCCATCTCCTACGAGCAGTACTTC. Complete variable domain (other parts from reference TRBV5-1 and TRBJ2-7): KAGVTQTPRYLIKTRGQQVTLSCSPISGHRSVSWYQQTPGQGLQFLFEYFSETQRNKGNFPGRFSGRQFSNSRSEMNVSTLELGDSALYLCASSSGLAGGPISYEQYFGPGTRLTVT.

The chain is built from TRBV13 and TRBJ2-1, with TRBD1 matching 8 bases. The CDR3 is made up of 13 amino acids. The junction had 8 bases not matched to a gene; V was cut back by 6 bases and J by 10 bases. Germline CDR1 is PRHDT and CDR2 is FYEKMQ (reference sequence). The CDR3 protein is CASSGDRWGEQFF. The CDR3 DNA reads as TGTGCCAGCAGTGGGGACAGGTGGGGAGAGCAGTTCTTC.

This clone came up once. V gene TRBV9 combines with J gene TRBJ1-4, with a tentative D call TRBD1 (6 bases). The CDR3 loop spans 18 amino acids. V gave up 0 bases and J gave up 4 bases, with 19 bases separating them. Germline V gene data show CDR1 as SGDLS and CDR2 as YYNGEE. The CDR3 loop is CASSVEAGAHAYNEKLFF. The CDR3 nucleotides read TGTGCCAGCAGCGTAGAGGCAGGGGCCCACGCGTATAATGAAAAACTGTTTTTT. Full variable domain (missing parts from reference TRBV9 and TRBJ1-4): DSGVTQTPKHLITATGQRVTLRCSPRSGDLSVYWYQQSLDQGLQFLIQYYNGEERAKGNILERFSAQQFPDLHSELNLSSLELGDSALYFCASSVEAGAHAYNEKLFFGSGTQLSVL.

The rearrangement links TRBV3-1 (or the pseudogene TRBV3-2) to TRBJ1-1; D is possibly TRBD1 (5 bases). The CDR3 has 16 amino acids. The V gene lost 4 bases and the J gene lost 0 bases, with 15 bases spanning the gap. Germline V lookup: CDR1 LGHDT, CDR2 YNNKEL (reference sequence). CDR3 residues: CASSRTMKQVNTEAFF. In DNA form, the CDR3 reads TGTGCCAGCAGCCGAACGATGAAACAGGTGAACACTGAAGCTTTCTTT.

The chain combines TRBV13 with TRBJ2-1; D is perhaps TRBD1 (5 bases). CDR3 length equals 12 residues. Germline V lookup: CDR1 PRHDT, CDR2 FYEKMQ (reference sequence). V dropped 5 bases and J dropped 9 bases, with 11 bases sitting between them. Here the CDR3 reads CASSPRQSEQFF. Written as DNA, the CDR3 is TGTGCCAGCAGCCCTCGACAGAGTGAGCAGTTCTTC. The full variable domain, in which reference TRBV13 and TRBJ2-1 provide the parts outside the CDR3, is AAGVIQSPRHLIKEKRETATLKCYPIPRHDTVYWYQQGPGQDPQFLISFYEKMQSDKGSIPDRFSAQQFSDYHSELNMSSLELGDSALYFCASSPRQSEQFFGPGTRLTVL.

This sequence joins TRBV21-1 and TRBJ2-6; the D call TRBD1 from the table was never checked on the DNA. TRBV21-1 constitutes a pseudogene. The CDR3 length is 19 residues. The CDR3 DNA reads as TGTGCCAGCAGCAGATTCCCCCACAGGTTGAACTCTGGGGCCAACGTCCTGACTTTC. This gives the protein CASSRFPHRLNSGANVLTF.

V usage is TRBV16 and J usage is TRBJ2-7; 7 bases line up with TRBD2. CDR1 is KGHSY, CDR2 FQNENV, per germline. The CDR3 consists of 15 residues. J gave up 2 bases and V 1 base, and 5 bases lay outside the gene matches. Here the CDR3 DNA reads TGTGCCAGCAGCCAATGGGTGGGAGGGGCCTACGAGCAGTACTTC. Encoded protein: CASSQWVGGAYEQYF.

The gene calls are TRBV27 and TRBJ2-7; 7 bases align to TRBD1. Trimming at V came to 6 bases and at J to 1 base, leaving 9 bases not matched to a gene. The CDR3 is 15 amino acids. Germline-derived CDR1 and CDR2 are MNHEY and SMNVEV (reference sequence). CDR3 DNA: TGTGCCAGCAGCCTCGACAGGGTGGGGTCCTACGAGCAGTACTTC. Protein product: CASSLDRVGSYEQYF.

This clone occurred a few times. The chain combines TRBV15 with TRBJ1-6; 11 nucleotides align to TRBD1. The germline gives CDR1 LNHNV, CDR2 YYDKDF (reference sequence). The CDR3 contains 16 residues. The V gene end was trimmed by 0 bases and the J gene end by 10 bases; junction bases not matched to a gene: 5. CDR3 nucleotides: TGTGCCACCAGCAGAGATCCCCGGACAGGGGGCTCACCCCTCCACTTT. This sequence encodes CATSRDPRTGGSPLHF.

This rearrangement joins TRBV7-2 to TRBJ2-1; 9 bases are a match to TRBD2. The CDR3 contains 15 residues. With 3 bases clipped from V and 11 bases from J, the junction kept 11 bases outside the gene matches. The germline gives CDR1 SGHTA, CDR2 FQGNSA. CDR3 residues: CASSFSRKAGGQQFF. The CDR3 DNA follows: TGTGCCAGCAGCTTCTCTCGGAAAGCGGGGGGTCAGCAGTTCTTC.

This rearrangement joins TRBV19 to TRBJ1-4, with D possibly being TRBD1 (6 bases). Germline loops: CDR1 LNHDA, CDR2 SQIVND (reference sequence). This CDR3 spans 16 amino acids. The germline V and J ends were trimmed by 6 bases and 7 bases, with 21 bases remaining between them. This CDR3 reads CASSATGGAAPEKLFF. Here the CDR3 DNA reads TGTGCCAGTAGCGCTACCGGGGGGGCTGCTCCTGAAAAACTGTTTTTT.

The chain carries TRBV3-1 (or the pseudogene TRBV3-2) and TRBJ2-2; weak D call: TRBD2 (6 bases). V was cut by 7 bases and J by 3 bases, with 15 bases left in between. This CDR3 contains 15 residues. From germline, CDR1 is LGHDT and CDR2 YNNKEL (reference sequence). This CDR3 reads CASTRGTSYTGELFF. The CDR3 DNA is TGTGCCAGCACCCGCGGGACTTCCTACACCGGGGAGCTGTTTTTT.

This clone was recorded once. The chain is built from TRBV11-2 and TRBJ2-5; TRBD1 might be the D (5 bases). Trimming cost V 3 bases and J 3 bases, with 8 bases left between them. The germline CDR1 and CDR2 sequences are SGHAT and FQNNGV. The CDR3 is 13 amino acids. The CDR3 spells CASSFSREETQYF. The DNA of the CDR3 is TGTGCCAGCAGCTTTTCCAGGGAAGAGACCCAGTACTTC.

The chain carries TRBV6-5 and TRBJ2-1, with 10 bases matching TRBD1. This CDR3 is 15 amino acids long. V lost 4 bases and J lost 9; bases outside the gene matches: 9. Looked up from germline, CDR1 is MNHEY and CDR2 is SVGAGI. The CDR3 reads CASSSTTGGTGEQFF. The CDR3 nucleotides are TGTGCCAGCAGTTCCACGACAGGGGGCACAGGTGAGCAGTTCTTC.

V is TRBV18 and J is TRBJ2-1; D gene uncertain. Germline values: CDR1 KGHSH, CDR2 LQKENI. The CDR3 is 13 residues long. Trimming removed 3 bases from V and 6 bases from J, with 9 bases in between. CDR3: CASSPQSLNEQFF. The CDR3 nucleotides read TGTGCCAGCTCACCGCAAAGCCTCAATGAGCAGTTCTTC.

The rearrangement links TRBV5-1 to TRBJ2-5; 8 nucleotides align to TRBD1. Germline-derived CDR1 and CDR2 are SGHRS and YFSETQ. The CDR3 has 16 amino acids. J was trimmed by 4 bases and V by 5 bases; bases with no gene match: 13. The CDR3 nucleotides read TGCGCCAGCAGTAAACTTCCGGGACAGGTGAGAGAGACCCAGTACTTC. Its protein is CASSKLPGQVRETQYF.

This chain uses TRBV25-1 with TRBJ2-3; 8 nucleotides line up with TRBD2. The CDR3 loop spans 13 amino acids. V dropped 6 bases and J dropped 3; count of bases not matched to a gene: 2. Germline CDR1 is MGHDK and CDR2 is SYGVNS. CDR3 amino acids: CASRLAGTDTQYF. CDR3 coding DNA: TGTGCCAGCAGATTAGCGGGAACAGATACGCAGTATTTT.

The J gene is TRBJ2-1, the V gene TRBV5-4; D is undetermined. Germline lookup yields CDR1 SGHNT and CDR2 YYREEE (reference sequence). Trimming stripped 5 bases from V and 3 bases from J, with 15 bases between. The CDR3 is 15 residues long. The CDR3 region has the DNA TGTGCCAGCAGTTTGATGACGGGTAACTACAATGAGCAGTTCTTC. Residues: CASSLMTGNYNEQFF.

This chain uses TRBV28 with TRBJ1-2; 10 bases map to TRBD1. CDR1 is MDHEN, CDR2 SYDVKM, per germline. Trimming at V came to 4 bases and at J to 3 bases, leaving 11 bases not matched to a gene. This CDR3 spans 17 amino acids. The DNA for the CDR3 is TGTGCCAGCAGTTCCCGGTATCTAGGGACAGGGGACTATGGCTACACCTTC. Its protein is CASSSRYLGTGDYGYTF.

The chain recombines TRBV7-9 with TRBJ2-7, with D tentatively TRBD1 (5 bases). Germline-derived CDR1 and CDR2 are SEHNR and FQNEAQ (reference sequence). Trimming took 1 base from V and 6 from J, leaving 10 bases between them. The CDR3 consists of 13 residues. Here the CDR3 reads CASSLEGLSEQYF. DNA for the CDR3: TGTGCCAGCAGCTTAGAGGGGCTTAGCGAGCAGTACTTC.

This sequence joins TRBV5-1 and TRBJ1-4; D is uncertain. The CDR3 loop spans 16 amino acids. With 0 bases removed from V and 4 bases from J, the gap between germline ends came to 13 bases. Germline loops: CDR1 SGHRS, CDR2 YFSETQ. The CDR3 reads CASSLGEAPSNEKLFF. CDR3 nucleotide sequence: TGCGCCAGCAGCTTGGGAGAGGCACCTAGTAATGAAAAACTGTTTTTT.

The rearrangement links TRBV23-1 to TRBJ2-2; a possible D gene is TRBD1 (5 bases). TRBV23-1 is given ORF status, its function remaining uncertain. The V end was cut by 2 bases, the J end by 3 bases, with 13 bases between. The CDR3 has 16 amino acids. CDR3 in amino acids: CASSQGIGAHTGELFF. As DNA, the CDR3 is TGCGCCAGCAGTCAAGGGATAGGGGCGCACACCGGGGAGCTGTTTTTT.

The count of this clone is one. The CDR3 loop is CASSLAVDGANYGYTF. The DNA of the CDR3 is TGCGCCAGCAGCTTGGCCGTCGACGGGGCTAACTATGGCTACACCTTC. V and J are TRBV5-1 and TRBJ1-2; D is unclear. Germline V lookup: CDR1 SGHRS, CDR2 YFSETQ. V gave up 0 bases and J gave up 0 bases, with 12 bases separating them. This CDR3 is 16 amino acids long.

CDR3 in amino acids: CASSPGQGNVNTEAFF. Here the CDR3 DNA reads TGTGCCAGTTCCCCGGGACAGGGGAACGTGAACACTGAAGCTTTCTTT. The chain joins TRBV3-1 (or the pseudogene TRBV3-2) to TRBJ1-1, with 10 bases identical to TRBD1. V was clipped by 9 bases and J by 0 bases; unmatched bases: 10. Germline V gene sequence: CDR1 LGHDT, CDR2 YNNKEL (reference sequence). The CDR3 is 16 residues long.

This chain links TRBV12-5 with TRBJ2-3; D gene unclear. The CDR3 sequence is 13 residues long. Germline CDR1 is LGHNT and CDR2 is FRNRAP. The V gene lost 2 bases and the J gene lost 4 bases, with 7 bases spanning the gap. CDR3 protein: CASGLSSADTQYF. CDR3 nucleotide sequence: TGTGCTAGTGGTTTGTCTTCGGCAGATACGCAGTATTTT.

The chain couples TRBV7-6 to TRBJ2-5; a possible D gene is TRBD1 (5 bases). In germline, CDR1 is SGHVS, CDR2 FNYEAQ. The CDR3 is 15 residues long. V was shortened by 3 bases and J by 4 bases, with 15 bases between the two germline ends. The CDR3 nucleotides are TGTGCCAGCAGCTTGGTCCAGGGATGGGCAGAGACCCAGTACTTC. This gives the protein CASSLVQGWAETQYF.

CDR3 bases: TGTGCCAGCAGTTTATCCAGGGAGGATCGGGAAAAACTGTTTTTT. This encodes CASSLSREDREKLFF. V and J are TRBV27 and TRBJ1-4, with D possibly matching TRBD1 (5 bases). Per germline, CDR1 MNHEY and CDR2 SMNVEV (reference sequence). The germline V and J ends were trimmed by 0 bases and 8 bases, with 13 bases remaining between them. The CDR3 covers 15 residues.

The V call is TRBV3-1 (or the pseudogene TRBV3-2), the J call TRBJ1-1, with unresolved D. The V gene's germline CDR1 is LGHDT and CDR2 YNNKEL (reference sequence). V shed 4 bases and J shed 6 bases, with 12 bases lying between them. This CDR3 is 13 amino acids long. The CDR3 loop reads CASSPYAHSEAFF. The CDR3 nucleotides are TGTGCCAGCAGCCCCTACGCTCACTCTGAAGCTTTCTTT.

V usage is TRBV19 and J usage is TRBJ2-6; D remains ambiguous. V was trimmed by 5 bases and J by 0 bases, leaving 8 bases between them. CDR1 and CDR2 (germline): LNHDA, SQIVND (reference sequence). The length of the CDR3 is 15 residues. CDR3 bases: TGTGCCAGTAGTGCCCGGAGCTCTGGGGCCAACGTCCTGACTTTC. Its protein product is CASSARSSGANVLTF. Full variable domain (outside the CDR3, taken from reference TRBV19 and TRBJ2-6): DGGITQSPKYLFRKEGQNVTLSCEQNLNHDAMYWYRQDPGQGLRLIYYSQIVNDFQKGDIAEGYSVSREKKESFPLTVTSAQKNPTAFYLCASSARSSGANVLTFGAGSRLTVL.

This rearrangement joins TRBV3-1 (or the pseudogene TRBV3-2) to TRBJ1-2; 7 bases agree with TRBD1. The CDR3 has 15 residues. Germline assignment: CDR1 LGHDT and CDR2 YNNKEL (reference sequence). With 6 bases clipped from V and 7 bases from J, the junction kept 14 bases outside the gene matches. In nucleotides, the CDR3 is TGTGCCAGCAGGAGAGAGGGACAGCCGGCCGCTGGCTACACCTTC. Its protein product is CASRREGQPAAGYTF.